This T cell receptor beta chain was sequenced in a study of somatic mutations in cytotoxic T cells in rheumatoid arthritis. Overall study: At nearly 100% purity, some V beta antibody-stained T-cell populations were flow-sorted, and these included V beta1+ cells that were sequenced for TCRB.

Separation of CD4+ and CD8+ cells was performed by positive magnetic bead selection, and purity was verified by flow cytometry. Points from the study as a whole: CD8+ clonality rose with age in rheumatoid arthritis patients, unlike in healthy controls.

Libraries were prepared by immunoSEQ multiplex PCR; TCRdb keeps only in-frame clonotypes and omits some of them. Of 10,000 to 15,000 clones listed, under 75% are singletons. A remark on this clone: Its antigen remains unidentified.

The germline V gene has CDR1 SGDLS and CDR2 YYNGEE. The V end was cut by 3 bases, the J end by 4 bases, with 13 bases between. CDR3 size: 14 residues. Sequencing was done on a sample of CD8+ T cells sorted from blood. The V and J genes are TRBV9 and TRBJ1-2, with D unresolved. The clonotype originates from a woman aged 40-49 years in good health. DNA for the CDR3: TGTGCCAGCAGCGAGATGGGAATGGGCTATGGCTACACCTTC. Its protein product is CASSEMGMGYGYTF. Drawing the rest from reference TRBV9 and TRBJ1-2, the complete variable domain is DSGVTQTPKHLITATGQRVTLRCSPRSGDLSVYWYQQSLDQGLQFLIQYYNGEERAKGNILERFSAQQFPDLHSELNLSSLELGDSALYFCASSEMGMGYGYTFGSGTRLTVV.